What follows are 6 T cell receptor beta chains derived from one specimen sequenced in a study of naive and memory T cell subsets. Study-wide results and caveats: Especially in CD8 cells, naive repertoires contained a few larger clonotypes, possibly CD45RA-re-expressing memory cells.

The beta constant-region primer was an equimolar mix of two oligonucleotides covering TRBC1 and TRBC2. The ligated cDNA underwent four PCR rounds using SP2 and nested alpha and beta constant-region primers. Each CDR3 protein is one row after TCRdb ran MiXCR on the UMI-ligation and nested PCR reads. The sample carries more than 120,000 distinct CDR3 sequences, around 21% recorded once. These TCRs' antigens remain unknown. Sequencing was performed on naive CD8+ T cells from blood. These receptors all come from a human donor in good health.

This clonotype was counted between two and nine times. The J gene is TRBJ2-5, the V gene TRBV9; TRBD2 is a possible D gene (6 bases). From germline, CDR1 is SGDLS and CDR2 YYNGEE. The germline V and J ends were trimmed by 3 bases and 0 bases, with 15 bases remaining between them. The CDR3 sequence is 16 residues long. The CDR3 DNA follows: TGTGCCAGCAGCGACCACCGGGACTCGTACCAAGAGACCCAGTACTTC. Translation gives CASSDHRDSYQETQYF.

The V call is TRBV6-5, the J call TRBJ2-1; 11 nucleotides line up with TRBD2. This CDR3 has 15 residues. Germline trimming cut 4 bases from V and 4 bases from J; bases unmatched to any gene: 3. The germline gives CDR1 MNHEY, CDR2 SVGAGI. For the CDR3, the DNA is TGTGCCAGCAGTTTCCGACTAGCGGGATACAATGAGCAGTTCTTC. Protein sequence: CASSFRLAGYNEQFF.

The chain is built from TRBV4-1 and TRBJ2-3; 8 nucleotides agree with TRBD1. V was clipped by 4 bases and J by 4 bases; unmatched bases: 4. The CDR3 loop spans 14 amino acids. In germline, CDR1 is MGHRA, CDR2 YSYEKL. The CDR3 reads CASSPTGDADTQYF. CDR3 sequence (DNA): TGCGCCAGCAGCCCGACAGGGGATGCAGATACGCAGTATTTT.

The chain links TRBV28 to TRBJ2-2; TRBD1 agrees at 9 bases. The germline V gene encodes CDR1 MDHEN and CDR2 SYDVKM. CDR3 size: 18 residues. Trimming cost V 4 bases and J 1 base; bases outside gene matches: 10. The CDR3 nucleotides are TGTGCCAGCAGTTCCGGGGACAGGGAATGGAAGAACACCGGGGAGCTGTTTTTT. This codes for CASSSGDREWKNTGELFF.

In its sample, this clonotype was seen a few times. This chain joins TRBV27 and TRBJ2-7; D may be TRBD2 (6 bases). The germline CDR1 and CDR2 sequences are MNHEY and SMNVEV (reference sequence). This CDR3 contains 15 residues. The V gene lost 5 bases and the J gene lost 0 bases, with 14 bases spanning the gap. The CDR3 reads CASSSRDGSSYEQYF. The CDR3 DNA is TGTGCCAGCAGTAGCCGGGACGGGAGCTCCTACGAGCAGTACTTC.

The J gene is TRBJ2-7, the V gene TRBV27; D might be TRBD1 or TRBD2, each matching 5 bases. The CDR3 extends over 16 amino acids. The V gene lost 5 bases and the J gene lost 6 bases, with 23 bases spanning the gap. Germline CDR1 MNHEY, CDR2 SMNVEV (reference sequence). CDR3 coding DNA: TGTGCCAGCAGTCCAGACATTGGGACGCCGGGGATCGAGCAGTACTTC. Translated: CASSPDIGTPGIEQYF.